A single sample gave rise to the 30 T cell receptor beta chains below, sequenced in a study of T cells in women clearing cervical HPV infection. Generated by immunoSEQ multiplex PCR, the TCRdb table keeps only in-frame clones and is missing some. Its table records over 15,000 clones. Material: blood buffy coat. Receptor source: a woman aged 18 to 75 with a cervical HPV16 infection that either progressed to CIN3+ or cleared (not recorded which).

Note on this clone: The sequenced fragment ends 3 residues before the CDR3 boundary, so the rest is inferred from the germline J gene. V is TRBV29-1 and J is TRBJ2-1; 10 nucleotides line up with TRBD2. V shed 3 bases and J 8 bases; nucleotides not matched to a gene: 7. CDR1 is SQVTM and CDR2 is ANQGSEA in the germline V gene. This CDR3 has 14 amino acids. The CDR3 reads CSVDSASGSYEQFF. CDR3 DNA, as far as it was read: TGCAGCGTTGACTCGGCTAGCGGGAGCTATGAG.

The part of the CDR3 DNA that was read is TGTGCCAGTAGCCGTTCGGATACG. It translates to CASSRSDT. The complete CDR3 sequence is CASSRSDTQYF. This chain connects TRBV19 to TRBJ2-3; D is uncertain. The CDR3 end lies 3 residues beyond the end of the read and is filled in from the germline J gene. There are 11 residues in the CDR3. V gave up 6 bases and J gave up 6 bases, with 7 bases separating them. The germline V gene encodes CDR1 LNHDA and CDR2 SQIVND (reference sequence).

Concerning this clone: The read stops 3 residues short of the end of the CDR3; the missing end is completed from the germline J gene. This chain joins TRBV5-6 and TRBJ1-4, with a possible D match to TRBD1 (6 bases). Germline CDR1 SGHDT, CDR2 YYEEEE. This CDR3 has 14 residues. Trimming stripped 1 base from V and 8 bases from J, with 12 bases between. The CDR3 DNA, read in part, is TGTGCCAGCAGCTTGTTACAGGGAGGGGAAAAA. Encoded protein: CASSLLQGGEK. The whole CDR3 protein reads CASSLLQGGEKLFF. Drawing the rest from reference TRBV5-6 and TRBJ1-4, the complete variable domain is DAGVTQSPTHLIKTRGQQVTLRCSPKSGHDTVSWYQQALGQGPQFIFQYYEEEERQRGNFPDRFSGHQFPNYSSELNVNALLLGDSALYLCASSLLQGGEKLFFGSGTQLSVL.

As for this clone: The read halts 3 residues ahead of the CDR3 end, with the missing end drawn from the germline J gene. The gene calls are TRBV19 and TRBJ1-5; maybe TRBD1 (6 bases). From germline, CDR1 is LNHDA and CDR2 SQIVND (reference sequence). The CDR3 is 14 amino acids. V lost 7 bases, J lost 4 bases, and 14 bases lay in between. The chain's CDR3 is CASTYRVSNQPQHF. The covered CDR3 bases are TGTGCCAGTACTTACAGGGTCTCTAATCAGCCC.

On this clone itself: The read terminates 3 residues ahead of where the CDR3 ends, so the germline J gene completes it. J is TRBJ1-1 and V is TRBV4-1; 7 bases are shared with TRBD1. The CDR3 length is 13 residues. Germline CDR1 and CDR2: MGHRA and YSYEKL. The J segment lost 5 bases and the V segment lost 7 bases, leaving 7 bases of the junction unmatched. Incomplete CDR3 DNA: TGCGCCAGCACCCCGGCAGGGGGGACTGAA. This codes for CASTPAGGTE. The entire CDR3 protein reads CASTPAGGTEAFF.

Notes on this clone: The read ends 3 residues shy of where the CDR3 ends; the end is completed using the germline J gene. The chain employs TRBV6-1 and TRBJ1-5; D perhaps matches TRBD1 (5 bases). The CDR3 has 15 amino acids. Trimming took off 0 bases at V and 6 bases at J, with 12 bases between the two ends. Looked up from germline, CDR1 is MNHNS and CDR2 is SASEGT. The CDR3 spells CASSEAAGYSQPQHF. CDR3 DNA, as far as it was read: TGTGCCAGCAGTGAAGCGGCAGGGTATAGTCAGCCC.

The CDR3 DNA, read in part, is TGTGCCAGCAGTTACTCACGGGGGAGCAACGAG. It codes for CASSYSRGSNE. The CDR3 in its entirety is CASSYSRGSNEQYF. The chain has TRBV6-2 or TRBV6-3 and TRBJ2-7; D is perhaps TRBD2 (6 bases). Read data end 3 residues before the CDR3 end; the end is taken from the germline J gene. The CDR3 consists of 14 residues. V was clipped by 0 bases and J by 5 bases, with 11 bases between them. Germline-derived CDR1 and CDR2 are MNHEY and SVGEGT.

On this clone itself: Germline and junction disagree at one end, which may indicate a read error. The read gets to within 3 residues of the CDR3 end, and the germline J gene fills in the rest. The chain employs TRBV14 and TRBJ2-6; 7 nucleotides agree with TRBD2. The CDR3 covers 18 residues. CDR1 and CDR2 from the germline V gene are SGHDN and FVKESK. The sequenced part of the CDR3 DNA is TGTGCCAGCAGCCATTATAGCGGGTTCAGCTCTGGGACCAACGTC. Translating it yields CASSHYSGFSSGTNV. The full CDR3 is CASSHYSGFSSGTNVLTF.

The sequenced CDR3 bases are TGTGCCAGCAGTTTAAACTACGAG. Translated, it gives CASSLNYE. Given in full, the CDR3 is CASSLNYEQYF. This sequence joins TRBV2 and TRBJ2-7; no clear D gene. The read ends 3 residues before the CDR3 terminus; that terminus is restored from the germline J gene. This CDR3 is built from 11 residues. The V gene lost 5 bases and the J gene lost 3 bases, with 5 bases spanning the gap. Germline CDR1 reads SNHLY; CDR2 reads FYNNEI. The entire variable domain, with the rest obtained from reference TRBV2 and TRBJ2-7, is as follows: EPEVTQTPSHQVTQMGQEVILRCVPISNHLYFYWYRQILGQKVEFLVSFYNNEISEKSEIFDDQFSVERPDGSNFTLKIRSTKLEDSAMYFCASSLNYEQYFGPGTRLTVT.

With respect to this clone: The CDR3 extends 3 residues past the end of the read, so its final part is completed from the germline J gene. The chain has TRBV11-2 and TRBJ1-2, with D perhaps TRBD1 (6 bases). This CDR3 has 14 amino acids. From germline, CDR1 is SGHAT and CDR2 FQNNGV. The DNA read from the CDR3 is TGTGCCAGCAGCTTGTACAGGGAAGGTTTGGAC. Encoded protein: CASSLYREGLD. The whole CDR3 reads CASSLYREGLDYTF.

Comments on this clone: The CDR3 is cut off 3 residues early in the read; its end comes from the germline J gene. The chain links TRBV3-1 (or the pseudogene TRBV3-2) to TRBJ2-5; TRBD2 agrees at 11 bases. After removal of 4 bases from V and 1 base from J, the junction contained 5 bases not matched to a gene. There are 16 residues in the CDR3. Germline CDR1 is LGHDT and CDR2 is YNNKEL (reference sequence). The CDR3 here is CASSPASGGIQETQYF. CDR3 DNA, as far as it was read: TGTGCCAGCAGCCCTGCTAGCGGGGGGATCCAAGAGACC.

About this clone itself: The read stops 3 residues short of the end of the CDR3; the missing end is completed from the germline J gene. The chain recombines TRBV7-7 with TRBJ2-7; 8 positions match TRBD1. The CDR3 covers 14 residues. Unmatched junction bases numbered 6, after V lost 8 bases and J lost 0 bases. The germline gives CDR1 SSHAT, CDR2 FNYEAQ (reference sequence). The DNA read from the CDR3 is TGTGCCAGCGCCGAGGACAGGGACTCCTACGAG. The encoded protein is CASAEDRDSYE. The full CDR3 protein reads CASAEDRDSYEQYF.

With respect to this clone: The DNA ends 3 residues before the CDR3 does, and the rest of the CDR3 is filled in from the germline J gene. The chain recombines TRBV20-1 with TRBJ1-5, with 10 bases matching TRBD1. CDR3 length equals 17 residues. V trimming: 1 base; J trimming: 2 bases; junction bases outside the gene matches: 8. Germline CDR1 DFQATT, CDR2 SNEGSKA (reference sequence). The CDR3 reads CSARGGTGVIGNQPQHF. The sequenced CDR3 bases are TGCAGTGCTAGAGGTGGGACAGGGGTGATCGGCAATCAGCCC.

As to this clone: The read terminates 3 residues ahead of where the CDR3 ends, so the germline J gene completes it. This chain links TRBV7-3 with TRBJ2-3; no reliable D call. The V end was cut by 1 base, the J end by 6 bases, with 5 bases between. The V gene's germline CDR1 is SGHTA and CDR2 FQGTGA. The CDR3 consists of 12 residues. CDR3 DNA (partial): TGTGCCAGCAGCTTAATCGGGGATACG. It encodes CASSLIGDT. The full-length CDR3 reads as CASSLIGDTQYF.

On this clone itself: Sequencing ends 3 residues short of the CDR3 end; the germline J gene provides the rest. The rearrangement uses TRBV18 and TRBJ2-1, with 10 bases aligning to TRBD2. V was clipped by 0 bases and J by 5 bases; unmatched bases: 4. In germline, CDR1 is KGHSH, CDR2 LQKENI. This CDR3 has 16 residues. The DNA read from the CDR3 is TGTGCCAGCTCACCACCGGGGAGCGGGAGGGACAATGAG. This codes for CASSPPGSGRDNE. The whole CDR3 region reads CASSPPGSGRDNEQFF.

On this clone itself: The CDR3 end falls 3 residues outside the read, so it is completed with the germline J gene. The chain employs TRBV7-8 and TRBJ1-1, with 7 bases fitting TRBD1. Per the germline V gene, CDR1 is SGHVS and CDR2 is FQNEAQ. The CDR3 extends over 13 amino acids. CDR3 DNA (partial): TGTGCCAGCAGATACACCCGGGACAGCGAA. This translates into CASRYTRDSE. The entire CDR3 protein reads CASRYTRDSEAFF.

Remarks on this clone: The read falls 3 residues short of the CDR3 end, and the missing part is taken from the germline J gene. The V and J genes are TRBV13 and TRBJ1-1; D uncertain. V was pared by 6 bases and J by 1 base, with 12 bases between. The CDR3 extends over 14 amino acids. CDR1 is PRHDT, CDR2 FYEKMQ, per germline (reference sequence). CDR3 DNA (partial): TGTGCCAGCAGTCTAACTACAACGAACACTGAA. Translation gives CASSLTTTNTE. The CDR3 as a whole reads CASSLTTTNTEAFF.

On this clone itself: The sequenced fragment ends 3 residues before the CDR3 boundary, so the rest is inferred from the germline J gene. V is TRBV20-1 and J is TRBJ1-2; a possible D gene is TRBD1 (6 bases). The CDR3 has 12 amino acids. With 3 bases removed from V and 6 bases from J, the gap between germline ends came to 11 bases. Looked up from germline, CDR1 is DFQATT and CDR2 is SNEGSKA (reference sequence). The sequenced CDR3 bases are TGCAGTGCTAGGAACAGGGTGGATGGC. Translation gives CSARNRVDG. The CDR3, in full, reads CSARNRVDGYTF.

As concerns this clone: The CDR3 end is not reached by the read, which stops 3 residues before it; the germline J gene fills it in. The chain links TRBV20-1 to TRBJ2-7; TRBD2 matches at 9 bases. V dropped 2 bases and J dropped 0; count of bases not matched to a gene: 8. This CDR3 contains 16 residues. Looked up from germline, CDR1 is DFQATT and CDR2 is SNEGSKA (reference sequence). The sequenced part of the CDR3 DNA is TGCAGTGCTAGACATACGACTAGCGGTTACTCCTACGAG. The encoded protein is CSARHTTSGYSYE. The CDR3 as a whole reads CSARHTTSGYSYEQYF.

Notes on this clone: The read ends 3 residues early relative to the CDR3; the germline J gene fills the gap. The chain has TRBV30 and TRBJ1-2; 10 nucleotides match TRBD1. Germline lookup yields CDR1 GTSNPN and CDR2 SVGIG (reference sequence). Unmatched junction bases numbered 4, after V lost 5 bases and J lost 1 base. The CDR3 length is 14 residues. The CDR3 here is CAWLGQGVNYGYTF. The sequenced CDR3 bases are TGTGCCTGGCTCGGACAGGGGGTTAACTATGGC.

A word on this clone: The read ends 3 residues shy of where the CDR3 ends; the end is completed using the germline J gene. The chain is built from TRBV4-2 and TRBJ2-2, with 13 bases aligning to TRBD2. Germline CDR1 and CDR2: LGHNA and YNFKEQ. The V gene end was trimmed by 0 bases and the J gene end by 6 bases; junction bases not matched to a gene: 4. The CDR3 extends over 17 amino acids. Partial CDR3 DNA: TGTGCCAGCAGCCAAGAACTAGCGGGAGGGCCCTCCGGGGAG. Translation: CASSQELAGGPSGE. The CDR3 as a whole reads CASSQELAGGPSGELFF.

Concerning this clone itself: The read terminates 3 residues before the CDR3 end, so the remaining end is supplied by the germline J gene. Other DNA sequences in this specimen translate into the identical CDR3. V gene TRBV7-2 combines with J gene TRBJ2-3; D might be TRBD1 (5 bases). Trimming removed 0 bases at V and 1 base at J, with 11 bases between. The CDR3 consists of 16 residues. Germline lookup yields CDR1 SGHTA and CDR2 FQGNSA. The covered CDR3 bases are TGTGCCAGCAGCTTAGCGGGGCAATGGGGCACAGATACG. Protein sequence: CASSLAGQWGTDT. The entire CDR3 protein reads CASSLAGQWGTDTQYF.

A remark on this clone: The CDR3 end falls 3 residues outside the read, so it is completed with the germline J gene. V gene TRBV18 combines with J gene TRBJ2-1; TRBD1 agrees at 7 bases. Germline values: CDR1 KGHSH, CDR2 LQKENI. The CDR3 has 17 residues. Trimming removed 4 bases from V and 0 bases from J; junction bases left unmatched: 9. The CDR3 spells CASSLSGQASSYNEQFF. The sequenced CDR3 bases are TGTGCCAGCTCACTTTCCGGACAGGCAAGCTCCTACAATGAG.

CDR3 DNA, as far as it was read: TGTGCCAGTAGTCTCTCCTCCTCCGGACTCGGAGTGAACACTGAA. This encodes CASSLSSSGLGVNTE. From start to end, the CDR3 is CASSLSSSGLGVNTEAFF. The V and J genes are TRBV19 and TRBJ1-1; D unclear. Coverage ceases 3 residues before the CDR3 finishes, and the germline J gene fills in the end. Germline CDR1 is LNHDA and CDR2 is SQIVND (reference sequence). The V end lost 5 bases, the J end lost 0 bases, and 22 bases lay between the germline ends. The length of the CDR3 is 18 residues.

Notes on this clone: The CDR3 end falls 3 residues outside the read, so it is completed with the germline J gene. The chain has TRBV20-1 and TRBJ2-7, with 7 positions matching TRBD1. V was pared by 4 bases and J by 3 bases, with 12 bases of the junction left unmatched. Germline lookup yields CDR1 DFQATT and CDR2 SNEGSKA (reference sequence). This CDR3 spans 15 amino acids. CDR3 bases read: TGCAGTGCTACCAACGAGCGGACAGGATTCTACGAG. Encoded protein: CSATNERTGFYE. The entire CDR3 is CSATNERTGFYEQYF.

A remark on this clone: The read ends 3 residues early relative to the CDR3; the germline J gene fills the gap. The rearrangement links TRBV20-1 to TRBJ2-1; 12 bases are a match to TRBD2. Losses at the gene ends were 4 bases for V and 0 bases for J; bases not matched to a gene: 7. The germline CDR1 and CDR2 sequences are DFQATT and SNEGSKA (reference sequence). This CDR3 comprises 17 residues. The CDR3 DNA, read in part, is TGCAGTGCTACTCCTAGCGGGGGGGCCCTCTCCTACAATGAG. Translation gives CSATPSGGALSYNE. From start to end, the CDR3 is CSATPSGGALSYNEQFF.

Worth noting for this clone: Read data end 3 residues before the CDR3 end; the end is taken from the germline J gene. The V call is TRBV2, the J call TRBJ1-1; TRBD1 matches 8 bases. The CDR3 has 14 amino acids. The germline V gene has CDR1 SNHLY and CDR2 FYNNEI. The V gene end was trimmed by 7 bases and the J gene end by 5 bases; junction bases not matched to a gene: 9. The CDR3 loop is CASTRTGIGTEAFF. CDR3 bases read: TGTGCCAGCACTAGGACAGGGATAGGGACTGAA.

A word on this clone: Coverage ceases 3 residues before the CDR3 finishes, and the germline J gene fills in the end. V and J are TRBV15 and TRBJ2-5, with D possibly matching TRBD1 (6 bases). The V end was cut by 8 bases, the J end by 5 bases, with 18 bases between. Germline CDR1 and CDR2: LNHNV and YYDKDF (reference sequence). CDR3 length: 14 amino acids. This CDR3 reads CATGMRGQGETQYF. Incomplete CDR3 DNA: TGTGCCACCGGGATGAGGGGACAAGGCGAGACC. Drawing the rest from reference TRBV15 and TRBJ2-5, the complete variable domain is DAMVIQNPRYQVTQFGKPVTLSCSQTLNHNVMYWYQQKSSQAPKLLFHYYDKDFNNEADTPDNFQSRRPNTSFCFLDIRSPGLGDTAMYLCATGMRGQGETQYFGPGTRLLVL.

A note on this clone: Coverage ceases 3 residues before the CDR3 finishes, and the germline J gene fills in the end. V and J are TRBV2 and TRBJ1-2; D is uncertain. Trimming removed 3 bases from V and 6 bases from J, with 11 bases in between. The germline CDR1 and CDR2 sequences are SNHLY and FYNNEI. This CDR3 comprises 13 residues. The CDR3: CASSDRSLHGYTF. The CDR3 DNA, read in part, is TGTGCCAGCAGTGACAGGAGTCTCCATGGC.

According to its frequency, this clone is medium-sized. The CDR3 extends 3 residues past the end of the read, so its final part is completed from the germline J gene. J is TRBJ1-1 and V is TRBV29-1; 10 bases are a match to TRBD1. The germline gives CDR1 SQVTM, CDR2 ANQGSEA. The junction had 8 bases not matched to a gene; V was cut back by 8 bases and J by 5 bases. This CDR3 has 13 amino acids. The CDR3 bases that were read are TGCAGCCACAGGACAGGGGGTCAAACTGAA. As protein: CSHRTGGQTE. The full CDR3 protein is CSHRTGGQTEAFF.